The next 2 T cell receptor beta chains were all read from a single sample in a study of breast tumors, draining lymph nodes, adjacent tissues. The lymph nodes were axillary draining lymph nodes from breast cancer patients. From the multiplex PCR reads, TCRdb called clonotypes with MiXCR, one entry per CDR3 protein. This table holds about 230,000 distinct CDR3 sequences, approximately 30% found once. Specimen: axillary lymph node tissue. All receptors come from a female donor with breast cancer. Some clones in this sample may be carry-over from other donors' samples.

The chain links TRBV7-8 to TRBJ2-3; D may be TRBD2 (6 bases). The CDR3 is 17 residues long. Trimming took 1 base from V and 0 from J, leaving 14 bases between them. CDR1 is SGHVS and CDR2 is FQNEAQ in the germline V gene. CDR3 DNA sequence: TGTGCCAGCAGCTTAGGGGTCCGGGAGTTCAGCACAGATACGCAGTATTTT. Amino acids: CASSLGVREFSTDTQYF.

The chain joins TRBV7-6 to TRBJ2-7; TRBD2 agrees at 14 bases. The CDR3 runs 16 residues. Germline V gene sequence: CDR1 SGHVS, CDR2 FNYEAQ. The ends lost 4 bases at V and 2 bases at J; junction bases unmatched: 4. This CDR3 is CASSWGLAGVAYEQYF. The CDR3 nucleotides are TGTGCCAGCAGCTGGGGACTAGCGGGAGTCGCCTACGAGCAGTACTTC.